Shown below are 5 T cell receptor beta chains from a single sample sequenced in a study of OX40 agonist ivuxolimab in advanced cancers. Sequencing was performed with immunoSEQ multiplex PCR; in TCRdb, only in-frame clones are kept and a portion is missing. The sample has about 36,000 clones; around 89% are singletons. The sample was CD4+ or CD8+ T cells sorted from blood, taken in a trial of the OX40 agonist ivuxolimab. The source is an adult with an advanced solid tumor such as melanoma, head and neck, liver or kidney cancer.

The CDR3 region is CASSLEFRDGKNIQYF. The CDR3 DNA is TGCGCCAGCAGCTTGGAGTTCCGGGACGGAAAAAACATTCAGTACTTC. The V gene is TRBV5-1, the J gene TRBJ2-4; either TRBD1 or TRBD2 may fit D (5 bases each). Looked up from germline, CDR1 is SGHRS and CDR2 is YFSETQ. V gave up 0 bases and J gave up 4 bases, with 14 bases separating them. The length of the CDR3 is 16 residues.

The rearrangement joins TRBV28 to TRBJ2-7; D tentatively reads TRBD1 or TRBD2 (6 bases each). Germline CDR1 is MDHEN and CDR2 is SYDVKM. The CDR3 consists of 16 residues. Trimming removed 5 bases from V and 0 bases from J, with 17 bases in between. CDR3 in DNA: TGTGCCAGCAGTCCCCCGGGGGCCCCCCTCTCCTACGAGCAGTACTTC. Translated, it gives CASSPPGAPLSYEQYF.

The rearrangement joins TRBV28 to TRBJ2-7, with TRBD2 matching over 9 bases. V was clipped by 8 bases and J by 5 bases; unmatched bases: 13. The CDR3 spans 15 residues. Looked up from germline, CDR1 is MDHEN and CDR2 is SYDVKM. The CDR3 region is CASRNEAAGGDEQYF. CDR3 nucleotide sequence: TGTGCCAGCCGAAATGAGGCAGCGGGAGGTGACGAGCAGTACTTC.

The chain joins TRBV27 to TRBJ2-5, with D unresolved. CDR3 size: 12 residues. CDR1 and CDR2 from the germline V gene are MNHEY and SMNVEV (reference sequence). V was cut by 6 bases and J by 4 bases, with 9 bases left in between. Here the CDR3 DNA reads TGTGCCAGCAGCCCGACGGGAGAGACCCAGTACTTC. Translated, it gives CASSPTGETQYF.

The chain uses TRBV11-3 and TRBJ2-1; TRBD2 might be the D (5 bases). CDR3 length: 13 residues. Per the germline V gene, CDR1 is SGHNT and CDR2 is YENEEA. Trimming shortened V by 5 bases and J by 2 bases, and 7 bases separated the two germline ends. The CDR3 region has the DNA TGTGCCAGCAGCGGGAGTCCCTACAATGAGCAGTTCTTC. Translating gives CASSGSPYNEQFF.